Below, 10 T cell receptor beta chains from the same sample are listed, as sequenced in a study of T cell changes during pregnancy in multiple sclerosis (dated by TCRdb to about 2019). Libraries were prepared through the immunoSEQ multiplex PCR assay. TCRdb limited this immuneACCESS table to in-frame rearrangements with V and J called. A share of clones is missing; checked studies link under half to unresolved V genes, and the rest is unexplained. The sample includes 100,000 or so clones, with almost 95% observed a single time. Roughly 2.2% of the sample belongs to the ten largest clones. Source: peripheral blood, taken in the third trimester of pregnancy. These receptors originate from a female donor with multiple sclerosis, enrolled in a pregnancy study.

This chain links TRBV28 with TRBJ2-5; a weak D match, TRBD1 (6 bases). Per the germline V gene, CDR1 is MDHEN and CDR2 is SYDVKM. This CDR3 is 16 amino acids long. The V gene lost 5 bases and the J gene lost 5 bases, with 21 bases spanning the gap. The CDR3 reads CASSPFRRGPEETQYF. The CDR3 DNA reads TGTGCCAGCAGTCCATTTCGCAGGGGCCCCGAGGAGACCCAGTACTTC.

The chain carries TRBV6-1 and TRBJ1-4; D is possibly TRBD1 (6 bases). CDR1 is MNHNS, CDR2 SASEGT, per germline. The CDR3 consists of 16 residues. V was clipped by 1 base and J by 4 bases, with 13 bases between them. CDR3 DNA sequence: TGTGCCAGCAGTGAAGAGGGAGGGGGTCATAATGAAAAACTGTTTTTT. Its translation: CASSEEGGGHNEKLFF.

This clone appeared once. This sequence joins TRBV5-8 and TRBJ2-7; 7 bases are a match to TRBD1. The CDR3 has 14 amino acids. CDR1 SGHTS and CDR2 YDEGEE come from the germline V gene. V trimming: 0 bases; J trimming: 6 bases; junction bases outside the gene matches: 6. CDR3 sequence (DNA): TGTGCCAGCAGCTTGGGTCGAGGGGGCGGCGAGCAGTACTTC. Its translation is CASSLGRGGGEQYF.

This chain uses TRBV11-3 with TRBJ2-3; D gene unclear. Looked up from germline, CDR1 is SGHNT and CDR2 is YENEEA. V was shortened by 5 bases and J by 4 bases, with 10 bases between the two germline ends. CDR3 length: 13 residues. The chain's CDR3 is CASSPPSADTQYF. The CDR3 coding sequence is TGTGCCAGCAGCCCCCCGTCGGCAGATACGCAGTATTTT.

The chain links TRBV13 to TRBJ2-3, with a tentative D call TRBD2 (6 bases). The CDR3 is made up of 16 amino acids. The V gene lost 5 bases and the J gene lost 2 bases, with 17 bases spanning the gap. Germline lookup yields CDR1 PRHDT and CDR2 FYEKMQ (reference sequence). CDR3 sequence (DNA): TGTGCCAGCAGCCTGCGGGAATTAAGTTCCACAGATACGCAGTATTTT. It is translated as CASSLRELSSTDTQYF.

The chain links TRBV7-2 to TRBJ2-2; D possibly corresponds to TRBD1 (5 bases). This CDR3 comprises 16 residues. Per germline, CDR1 SGHTA and CDR2 FQGNSA. Trimming stripped 1 base from V and 2 bases from J, with 11 bases between. CDR3 sequence reads: CASSLVGQGNTGELFF. In DNA, the CDR3 is TGTGCCAGCAGCTTAGTTGGTCAGGGCAACACCGGGGAGCTGTTTTTT.

The V gene is TRBV15, the J gene TRBJ1-4; 7 bases agree with TRBD1. Germline V lookup: CDR1 LNHNV, CDR2 YYDKDF (reference sequence). CDR3 length: 17 amino acids. Trimming took 1 base from V and 8 from J; bases not matched to a gene: 13. The CDR3 reads CATSRGLLGVGGEKLFF. CDR3 in DNA: TGTGCCACCAGCAGAGGCCTCCTTGGGGTAGGGGGCGAAAAACTGTTTTTT.

V gene TRBV5-5 combines with J gene TRBJ1-4; 8 nucleotides line up with TRBD1. V lost 2 bases to trimming and J lost 0 bases; unmatched junction nucleotides: 3. Germline CDR1 reads SGHKS; CDR2 reads YYEKEE (reference sequence). The CDR3 has 16 amino acids. The CDR3 DNA follows: TGTGCCAGCAGCTTTCCAGGGGGCGCAACTAATGAAAAACTGTTTTTT. Its translation is CASSFPGGATNEKLFF.

This clone appeared once. V is TRBV18 and J is TRBJ2-7; TRBD1 matches 9 bases. This CDR3 comprises 15 residues. Trimming removed 4 bases from V and 2 bases from J; junction bases left unmatched: 6. The germline CDR1 and CDR2 sequences are KGHSH and LQKENI. The CDR3 coding sequence is TGTGCCAGCTCACAAGGCCGGGACAGGGCCTACGAGCAGTACTTC. This sequence encodes CASSQGRDRAYEQYF. The whole variable domain, remainder taken from reference TRBV18 and TRBJ2-7, is NAGVMQNPRHLVRRRGQEARLRCSPMKGHSHVYWYRQLPEEGLKFMVYLQKENIIDESGMPKERFSAEFPKEGPSILRIQQVVRGDSAAYFCASSQGRDRAYEQYFGPGTRLTVT.

The chain is built from TRBV25-1 and TRBJ2-6; 7 positions agree with TRBD2. This CDR3 region has 17 residues. V lost 7 bases, J lost 1 base, and 10 bases stayed unmatched. From germline, CDR1 is MGHDK and CDR2 SYGVNS. CDR3 coding DNA: TGTGCCAGCAAGGGTGGGAGGGCACATTCTGGGGCCAACGTCCTGACTTTC. As protein: CASKGGRAHSGANVLTF.